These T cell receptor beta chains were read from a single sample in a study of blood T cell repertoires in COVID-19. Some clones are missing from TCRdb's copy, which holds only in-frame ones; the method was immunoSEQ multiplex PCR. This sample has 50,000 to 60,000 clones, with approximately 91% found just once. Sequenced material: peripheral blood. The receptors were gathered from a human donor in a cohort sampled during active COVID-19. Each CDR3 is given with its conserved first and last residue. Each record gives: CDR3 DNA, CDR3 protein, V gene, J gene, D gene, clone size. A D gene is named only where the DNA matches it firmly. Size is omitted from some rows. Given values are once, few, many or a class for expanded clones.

TGTGCCAGCAGCCCTGGGGACAGGGTCCACAATGAGCAGTTCTTC	CASSPGDRVHNEQFF	TRBV7-9	TRBJ2-1	TRBD1	few
TGTGCCAGTAGTAAGACAGGGGCTGGGAGCAATCAGCCCCAGCATTTT	CASSKTGAGSNQPQHF	TRBV19	TRBJ1-5	TRBD1	-
TGTGCCAGCAGTTTAGAGGAGGGTTCTGGCTACACCTTC	CASSLEEGSGYTF	TRBV12-3/TRBV12-4	TRBJ1-2	-	once
TGTGCCTGGAGTAGGGGTTGGGAGACCCAGTACTTC	CAWSRGWETQYF	TRBV30	TRBJ2-5	-	-
TGTGCCAGCAGCCTTGATGGGGGGGCAAGGGAGACCCAGTACTTC	CASSLDGGARETQYF	TRBV7-8	TRBJ2-5	-	-
TGTGCCAGCAGCTTTACACGGAACACTGAAGCTTTCTTT	CASSFTRNTEAFF	TRBV11-3	TRBJ1-1	-	-
TGCGCCAGCAGCCCGGACAGGGGCCAGAACACTGAAGCTTTCTTT	CASSPDRGQNTEAFF	TRBV5-1	TRBJ1-1	TRBD1	-
TGTGCCAGCAGGCGCGCCGGGACAGGGGATGAGACCCAGTACTTC	CASRRAGTGDETQYF	TRBV6-5	TRBJ2-5	TRBD1	-
TGTGCCAGCACCGCAAAAAGAGTAGCGGGCTCCTACAATGAGCAGTTCTTC	CASTAKRVAGSYNEQFF	TRBV27	TRBJ2-1	TRBD2	-
TGCAGCGTTGGAGAACTCAGATTACTAGCGGGGCCCGGGGAGACCCAGTACTTC	CSVGELRLLAGPGETQYF	TRBV29-1	TRBJ2-5	TRBD2	-
TGTGCCAGCACCATAGCGGGAGGGGTCACAGATACGCAGTATTTT	CASTIAGGVTDTQYF	TRBV6-5	TRBJ2-3	TRBD2	-
TGTGCCAGCAGTTACAGGTCAGGGGGAGAGCAGCCCCAGCATTTT	CASSYRSGGEQPQHF	TRBV6-5	TRBJ1-5	TRBD1	once
TGTGCCAGCAGCTTTATTAACAGGGCTGATGAGCAGTTCTTC	CASSFINRADEQFF	TRBV5-6	TRBJ2-1	-	few
TGTGCCAGCAGCCAAGCTGGGGACATTGGGTACTTC	CASSQAGDIGYF	TRBV14	TRBJ2-7	-	-
TGTGCCAGTAGTCAGCGTTCCGTACATACGCAGTATTTT	CASSQRSVHTQYF	TRBV19	TRBJ2-3	-	-
TGTGCCAGCAGCTTAATCGGTACAGCGGTGGGTGGAAACACCATATATTTT	CASSLIGTAVGGNTIYF	TRBV11-2	TRBJ1-3	-	-
TGTGCCAGCAGCGGACCGGGACTAGGGGGCACAGATACGCAGTATTTT	CASSGPGLGGTDTQYF	TRBV21-1	TRBJ2-3	-	-